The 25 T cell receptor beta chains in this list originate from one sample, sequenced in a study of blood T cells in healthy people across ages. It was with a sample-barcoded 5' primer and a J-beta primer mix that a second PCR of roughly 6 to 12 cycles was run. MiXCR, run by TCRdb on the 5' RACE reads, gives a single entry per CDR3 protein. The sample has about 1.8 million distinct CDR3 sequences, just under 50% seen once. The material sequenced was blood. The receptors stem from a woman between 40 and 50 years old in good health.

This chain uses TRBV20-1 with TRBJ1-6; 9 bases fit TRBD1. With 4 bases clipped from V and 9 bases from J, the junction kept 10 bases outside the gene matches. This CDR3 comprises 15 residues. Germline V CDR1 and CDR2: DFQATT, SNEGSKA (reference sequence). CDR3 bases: TGCAGTGCTAACTTCCGACAGGGGGAAAGTTCACCCCTCCACTTT. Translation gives CSANFRQGESSPLHF.

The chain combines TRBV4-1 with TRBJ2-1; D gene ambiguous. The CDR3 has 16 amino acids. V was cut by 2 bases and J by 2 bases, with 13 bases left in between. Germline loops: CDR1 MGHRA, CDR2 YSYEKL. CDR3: CASSQQDGTTYNEQFF. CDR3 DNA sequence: TGCGCCAGCAGCCAACAGGACGGTACAACCTACAATGAGCAGTTCTTC.

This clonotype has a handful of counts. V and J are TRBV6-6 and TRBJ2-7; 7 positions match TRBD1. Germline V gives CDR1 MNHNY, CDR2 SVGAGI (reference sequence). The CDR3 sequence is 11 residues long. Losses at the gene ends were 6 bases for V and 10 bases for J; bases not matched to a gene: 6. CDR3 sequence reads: CASRDGQVQYF. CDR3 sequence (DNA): TGTGCCAGCAGGGATGGACAGGTTCAGTACTTC.

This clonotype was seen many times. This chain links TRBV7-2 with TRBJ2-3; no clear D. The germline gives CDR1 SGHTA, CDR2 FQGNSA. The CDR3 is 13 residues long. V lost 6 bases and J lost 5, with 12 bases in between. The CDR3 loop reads CASSRAVLDTQYF. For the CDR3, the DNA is TGTGCCAGCAGTCGTGCAGTGTTAGATACGCAGTATTTT.

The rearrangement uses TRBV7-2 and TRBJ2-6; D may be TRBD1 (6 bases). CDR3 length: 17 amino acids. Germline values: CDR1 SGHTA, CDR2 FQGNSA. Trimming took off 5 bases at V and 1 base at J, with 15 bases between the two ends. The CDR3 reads CASSLGAVLSGANVLTF. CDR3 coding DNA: TGTGCCAGCAGCCTGGGGGCGGTGCTGTCTGGGGCCAACGTCCTGACTTTC.

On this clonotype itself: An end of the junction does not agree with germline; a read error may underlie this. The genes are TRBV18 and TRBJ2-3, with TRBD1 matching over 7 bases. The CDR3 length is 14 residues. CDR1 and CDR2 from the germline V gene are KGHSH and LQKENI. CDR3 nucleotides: TGCGCCAGCAGCCCGGGACAGCGAACAGATACGCAGTATTTT. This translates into CASSPGQRTDTQYF.

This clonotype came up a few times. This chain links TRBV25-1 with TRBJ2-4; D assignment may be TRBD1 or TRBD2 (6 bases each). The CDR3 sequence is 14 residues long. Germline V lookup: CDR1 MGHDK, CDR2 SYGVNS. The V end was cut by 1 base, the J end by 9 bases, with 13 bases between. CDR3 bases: TGTGCCAGCAGTGAATGGGGGGCGGAGGGCATTCAGTACTTC. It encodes CASSEWGAEGIQYF.

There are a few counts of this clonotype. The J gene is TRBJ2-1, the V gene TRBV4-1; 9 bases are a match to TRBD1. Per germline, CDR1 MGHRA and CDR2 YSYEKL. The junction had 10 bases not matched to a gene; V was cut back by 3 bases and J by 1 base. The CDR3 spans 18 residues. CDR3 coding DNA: TGCGCCAGCAGCCATCACCGGGACAGGGCCAATTCCTACAATGAGCAGTTCTTC. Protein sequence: CASSHHRDRANSYNEQFF.

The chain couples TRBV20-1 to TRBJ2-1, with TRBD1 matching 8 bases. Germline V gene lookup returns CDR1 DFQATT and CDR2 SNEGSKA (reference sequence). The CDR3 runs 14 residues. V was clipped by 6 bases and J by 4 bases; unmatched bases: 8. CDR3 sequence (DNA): TGCAGTGCACTCCCAGGGACAGGTTACAATGAGCAGTTCTTC. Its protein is CSALPGTGYNEQFF.

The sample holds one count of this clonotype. CDR3 DNA sequence: TGTGCCAGCAGCCCCGCCTTGGGCCTCACCACAGATACGCAGTATTTT. Translating it yields CASSPALGLTTDTQYF. The rearrangement links TRBV28 to TRBJ2-3; no clear D gene. The CDR3 runs to 16 residues. The V end lost 6 bases, the J end lost 2 bases, and 18 bases lay between the germline ends. CDR1 MDHEN and CDR2 SYDVKM come from the germline V gene. Supplemented by reference TRBV28 and TRBJ2-3, the full variable domain reads DVKVTQSSRYLVKRTGEKVFLECVQDMDHENMFWYRQDPGLGLRLIYFSYDVKMKEKGDIPEGYSVSREKKERFSLILESASTNQTSMYLCASSPALGLTTDTQYFGPGTRLTVL.

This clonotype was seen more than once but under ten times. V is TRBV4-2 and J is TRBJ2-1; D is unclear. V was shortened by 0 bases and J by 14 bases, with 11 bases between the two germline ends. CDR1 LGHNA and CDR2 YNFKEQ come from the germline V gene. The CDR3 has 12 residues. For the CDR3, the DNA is TGTGCCAGCAGCCAAGATCCTCCCCCGAAGTTCTTC. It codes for CASSQDPPPKFF.

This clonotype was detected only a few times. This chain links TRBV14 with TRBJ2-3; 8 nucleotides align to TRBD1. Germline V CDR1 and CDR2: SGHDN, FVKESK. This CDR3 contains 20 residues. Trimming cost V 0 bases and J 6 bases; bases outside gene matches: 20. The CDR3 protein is CASSQEAMRTGSSHSDTQYF. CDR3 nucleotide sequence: TGTGCCAGCAGCCAAGAGGCAATGAGGACAGGGAGTTCCCACAGCGATACGCAGTATTTT.

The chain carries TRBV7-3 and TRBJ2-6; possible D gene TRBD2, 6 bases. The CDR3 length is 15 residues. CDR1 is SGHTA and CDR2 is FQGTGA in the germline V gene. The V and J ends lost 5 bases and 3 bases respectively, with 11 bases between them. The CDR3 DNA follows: TGTGCCAGCAGCCGGGAGCGACTTGGGGCCAACGTCCTGACTTTC. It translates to CASSRERLGANVLTF.

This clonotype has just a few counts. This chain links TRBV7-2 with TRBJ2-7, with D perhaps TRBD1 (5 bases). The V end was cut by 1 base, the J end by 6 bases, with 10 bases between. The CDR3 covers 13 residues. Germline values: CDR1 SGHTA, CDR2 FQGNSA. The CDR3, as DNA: TGTGCCAGCAGCTTAGATCAGGGATCCGAGCAGTACTTC. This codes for CASSLDQGSEQYF.

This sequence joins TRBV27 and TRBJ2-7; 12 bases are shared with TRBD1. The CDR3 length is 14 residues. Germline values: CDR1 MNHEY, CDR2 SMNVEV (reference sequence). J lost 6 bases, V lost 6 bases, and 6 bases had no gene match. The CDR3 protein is CASRIGTGGSEQYF. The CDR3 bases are TGTGCCAGCAGGATTGGGACAGGGGGCTCCGAGCAGTACTTC.

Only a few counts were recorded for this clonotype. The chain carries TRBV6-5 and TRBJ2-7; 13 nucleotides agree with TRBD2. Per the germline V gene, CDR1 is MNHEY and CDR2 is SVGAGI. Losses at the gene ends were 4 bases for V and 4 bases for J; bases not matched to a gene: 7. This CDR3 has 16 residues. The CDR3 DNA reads TGTGCCAGCAGTTCCTCACTAGCGGGGGGGCCTTACGAGCAGTACTTC. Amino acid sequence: CASSSSLAGGPYEQYF.

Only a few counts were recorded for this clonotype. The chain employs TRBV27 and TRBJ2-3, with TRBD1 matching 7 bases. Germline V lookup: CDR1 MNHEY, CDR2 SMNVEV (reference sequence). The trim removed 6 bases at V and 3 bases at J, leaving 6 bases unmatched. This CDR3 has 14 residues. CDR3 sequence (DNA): TGTGCCAGCAGAAGACAGGGTATGACAGATACGCAGTATTTT. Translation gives CASRRQGMTDTQYF.

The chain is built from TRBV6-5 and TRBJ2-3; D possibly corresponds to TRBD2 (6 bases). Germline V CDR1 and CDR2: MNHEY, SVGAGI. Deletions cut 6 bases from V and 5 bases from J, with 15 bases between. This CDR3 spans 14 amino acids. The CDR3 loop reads CASSPSGTGDTQYF. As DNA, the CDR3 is TGTGCCAGCAGCCCTTCGGGGACTGGAGATACGCAGTATTTT.

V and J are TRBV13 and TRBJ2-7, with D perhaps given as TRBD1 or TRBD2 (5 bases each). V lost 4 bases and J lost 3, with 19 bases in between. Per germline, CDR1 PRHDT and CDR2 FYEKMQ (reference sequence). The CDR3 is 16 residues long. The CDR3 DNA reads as TGTGCCAGCAGCTCAGAAGGGGACGTCCTTTTCTACGAGCAGTACTTC. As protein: CASSSEGDVLFYEQYF. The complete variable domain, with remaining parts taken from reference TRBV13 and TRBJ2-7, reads AAGVIQSPRHLIKEKRETATLKCYPIPRHDTVYWYQQGPGQDPQFLISFYEKMQSDKGSIPDRFSAQQFSDYHSELNMSSLELGDSALYFCASSSEGDVLFYEQYFGPGTRLTVT.

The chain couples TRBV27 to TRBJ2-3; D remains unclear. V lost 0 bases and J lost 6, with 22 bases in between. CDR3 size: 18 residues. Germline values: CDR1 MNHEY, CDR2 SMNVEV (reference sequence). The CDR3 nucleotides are TGTGCCAGCAGTTTATCGCCCATTCAGCGTGACTCTTCGGATACGCAGTATTTT. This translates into CASSLSPIQRDSSDTQYF.

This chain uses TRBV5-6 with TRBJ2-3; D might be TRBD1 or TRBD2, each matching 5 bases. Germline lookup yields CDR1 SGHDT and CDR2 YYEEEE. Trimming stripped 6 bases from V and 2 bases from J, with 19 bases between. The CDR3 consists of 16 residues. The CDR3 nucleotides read TGTGCCAGCACTCAAACCGGGGCCCCCCACACAGATACGCAGTATTTT. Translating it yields CASTQTGAPHTDTQYF.

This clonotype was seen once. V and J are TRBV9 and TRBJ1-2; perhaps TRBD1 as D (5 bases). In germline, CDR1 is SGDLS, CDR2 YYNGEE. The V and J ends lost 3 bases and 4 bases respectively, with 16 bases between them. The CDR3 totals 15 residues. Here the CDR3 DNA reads TGTGCCAGCAGCGCTCCAACGGGACTGTCCTATGGCTACACCTTC. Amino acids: CASSAPTGLSYGYTF.

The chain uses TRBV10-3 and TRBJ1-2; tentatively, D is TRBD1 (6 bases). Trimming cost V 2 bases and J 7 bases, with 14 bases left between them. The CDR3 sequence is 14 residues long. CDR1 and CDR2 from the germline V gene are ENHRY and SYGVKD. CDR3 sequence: CAISEEGDLVGYTF. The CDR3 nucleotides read TGTGCCATCAGTGAGGAGGGGGATCTCGTTGGCTACACCTTC.

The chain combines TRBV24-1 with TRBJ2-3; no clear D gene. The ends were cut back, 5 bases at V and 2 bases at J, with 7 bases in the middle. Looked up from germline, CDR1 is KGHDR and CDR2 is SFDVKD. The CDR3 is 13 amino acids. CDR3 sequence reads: CATSVPNTDTQYF. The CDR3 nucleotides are TGTGCCACCAGTGTCCCAAACACAGATACGCAGTATTTT.

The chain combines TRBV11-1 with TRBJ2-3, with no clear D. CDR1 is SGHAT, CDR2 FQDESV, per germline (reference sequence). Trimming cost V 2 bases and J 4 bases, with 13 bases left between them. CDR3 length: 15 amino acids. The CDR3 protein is CASSLSAANPDTQYF. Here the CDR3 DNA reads TGTGCCAGCAGCTTATCGGCGGCGAACCCAGATACGCAGTATTTT.